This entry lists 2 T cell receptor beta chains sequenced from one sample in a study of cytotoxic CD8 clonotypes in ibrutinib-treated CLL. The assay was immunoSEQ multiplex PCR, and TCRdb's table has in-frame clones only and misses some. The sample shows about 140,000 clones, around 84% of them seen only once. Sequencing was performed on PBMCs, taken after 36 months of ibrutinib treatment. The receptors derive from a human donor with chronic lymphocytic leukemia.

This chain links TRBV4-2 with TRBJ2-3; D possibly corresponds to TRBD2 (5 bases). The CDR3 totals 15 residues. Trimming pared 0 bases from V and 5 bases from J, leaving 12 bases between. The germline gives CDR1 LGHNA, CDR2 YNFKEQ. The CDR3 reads CASSQEFLAIDTQYF. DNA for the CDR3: TGTGCCAGCAGCCAAGAATTCCTAGCAATAGATACGCAGTATTTT.

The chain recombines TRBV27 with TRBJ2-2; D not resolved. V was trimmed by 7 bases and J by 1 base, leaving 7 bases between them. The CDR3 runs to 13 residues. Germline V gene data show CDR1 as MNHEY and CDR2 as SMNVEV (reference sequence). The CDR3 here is CASTPLNTGELFF. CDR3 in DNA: TGTGCCAGCACGCCCCTGAACACCGGGGAGCTGTTTTTT.